This T cell receptor (beta chain) was identified during a study of T cell responses to AZD1222 COVID-19 vaccine. Study-wide results and caveats: Researchers took repertoire samples only after the peak T cell response had come. Mostly white British, mostly female donors; authors suggested clonal diversity may be underestimated. Nearly half of the spike-specific TCRs reportedly recognize variant regions that carry no mutations.

Pooling covered second doses at about 4 or about 12 weeks. Details on this clone: The antigen is unknown.

Per germline, CDR1 SGHRS and CDR2 YFSETQ. Germline trimming cut 0 bases from V and 7 bases from J; bases unmatched to any gene: 10. The length of the CDR3 is 16 residues. Profiling relied on immunoSEQ multiplex PCR, and the TCRdb table lists in-frame clones only, not all of them. The table shows 140,000 to 150,000 clones, with about 90% occurring only once. The specimen comprised peripheral blood, sampled 28 days after the second AZD1222 dose. The chain is built from TRBV5-1 and TRBJ1-1; TRBD1 matches 9 bases. The sequence was obtained from an adult who received the AZD1222 COVID-19 vaccine. The CDR3 spells CASSLVQGAAYGEAFF. In nucleotides, the CDR3 is TGCGCCAGCAGCTTGGTACAGGGGGCCGCATATGGTGAAGCTTTCTTT.